These 9 T cell receptor beta chains came from one sample sequenced in a study of CD8 T cells in ankylosing spondylitis. TCRdb called the 5' RACE reads again in MiXCR, with one record for every CDR3 protein. The sample includes some 250,000 distinct CDR3 sequences, around 9.2% seen only once; the top ten take about 6.5%. The specimen sequenced was blood, either unsorted or a sorted T cell fraction (not recorded which). All receptors derive from a male donor with ankylosing spondylitis or in good health (not recorded which).

Ten or more counts support this clonotype. This chain links TRBV2 with TRBJ2-5; D is uncertain. V lost 4 bases to trimming and J lost 2 bases, with 14 bases between them. Per germline, CDR1 SNHLY and CDR2 FYNNEI. This CDR3 has 15 residues. CDR3 bases: TGTGCCAGCAGTGGGGGTTGGGGATCTCAAGAGACCCAGTACTTC. Amino acid sequence: CASSGGWGSQETQYF.

The CDR3 bases are TGCGCCAGCAGCTTGGAAGGTAACTCCTACAATGAGCAGTTCTTC. Amino acid sequence: CASSLEGNSYNEQFF. The chain has TRBV5-1 and TRBJ2-1; D gene ambiguous. CDR1 and CDR2 from the germline V gene are SGHRS and YFSETQ. The CDR3 loop spans 15 amino acids. Trimming took 0 bases from V and 0 from J, leaving 7 bases between them.

This clonotype was seen ten or more times. This chain uses TRBV5-1 with TRBJ2-2; the D is unclear. CDR3 length equals 16 residues. Germline CDR1 and CDR2: SGHRS and YFSETQ. Trimming removed 0 bases at V and 2 bases at J, with 11 bases between. CDR3 sequence reads: CASSLAGIYNTGELFF. Here the CDR3 DNA reads TGCGCCAGCAGCTTGGCTGGGATTTATAACACCGGGGAGCTGTTTTTT.

This clonotype occurred many times. This sequence joins TRBV9 and TRBJ2-2; either TRBD1 or TRBD2 may fit D (6 bases each). V lost 4 bases and J 1 base, leaving 14 bases between the germline ends. The CDR3 contains 16 residues. Germline CDR1 and CDR2: SGDLS and YYNGEE. CDR3 in amino acids: CASSSQQGLNTGELFF. The CDR3 DNA reads TGTGCCAGCAGCTCCCAACAGGGACTGAACACCGGGGAGCTGTTTTTT.

This clonotype was found many times. The rearrangement links TRBV29-1 to TRBJ2-1; 9 positions agree with TRBD2. The V gene's germline CDR1 is SQVTM and CDR2 ANQGSEA. The CDR3 is 14 amino acids. V lost 3 bases to trimming and J lost 7 bases; unmatched junction nucleotides: 7. This chain's CDR3 is CSVDASGIRNEQFF. CDR3 DNA: TGCAGCGTTGACGCTAGCGGGATTAGAAATGAGCAGTTCTTC.

This clonotype was detected ten times or more. V gene TRBV7-9 combines with J gene TRBJ1-1; weak D call: TRBD1 (6 bases). V was cut by 5 bases and J by 1 base, with 17 bases left in between. Per the germline V gene, CDR1 is SEHNR and CDR2 is FQNEAQ (reference sequence). The CDR3 extends over 16 amino acids. The CDR3 DNA is TGTGCCAGCAGCCTAGACCTGGACAGACCGAACACTGAAGCTTTCTTT. Amino acid sequence: CASSLDLDRPNTEAFF.

In DNA form, the CDR3 reads TGTGCCAGCAGCTTATCCCCTTCAGGGGAGCAGTACTTC. Its protein is CASSLSPSGEQYF. This chain uses TRBV7-9 with TRBJ2-7; tentative D call: TRBD1 (5 bases). Germline values: CDR1 SEHNR, CDR2 FQNEAQ (reference sequence). Trimming removed 2 bases from V and 7 bases from J, with 12 bases in between. The CDR3 is 13 residues long.

In its sample, this clonotype was seen a few times. V gene TRBV18 combines with J gene TRBJ2-5, with D unresolved. CDR3 length: 14 amino acids. Germline V gene sequence: CDR1 KGHSH, CDR2 LQKENI. Trimming stripped 3 bases from V and 0 bases from J, with 8 bases between. Written as DNA, the CDR3 is TGTGCCAGCTCACCGTTAGCCCACCAAGAGACCCAGTACTTC. Amino acids: CASSPLAHQETQYF.

The chain has TRBV7-9 and TRBJ2-3; D might be TRBD1 (6 bases). Trimming pared 5 bases from V and 6 bases from J, leaving 18 bases between. The CDR3 covers 15 residues. Per germline, CDR1 SEHNR and CDR2 FQNEAQ (reference sequence). The CDR3 DNA reads as TGTGCCAGCAGCATCCAGTCTGGACAGAGGGATACGCAGTATTTT. Translated: CASSIQSGQRDTQYF.